This T cell receptor (beta chain) emerged from a study of blood T cell repertoires in COVID-19 (TCRdb year 2020). For the study in its entirety: The collaborator samples originated in the United States, Italy and Spain and spanned the acute and convalescent phases of COVID-19. The material from the prospective study consisted of cDNA or gDNA derived from T cells, B-cell-depleted T cells, or PBMCs. Deeply sampled blood TCRbeta repertoires from subjects exposed to, actively infected with, or recovered from COVID-19 were included in the dataset. A freely available public database, intended as a resource for researchers studying the immune response to SARS-CoV-2, is where the repertoires were released. The samples were drawn from the first 160 participants of the ongoing ImmuneRACE study and from about 1,200 subjects provided by 6 global collaborators. The sample metadata nearly always contained a de-identified subject ID, COVID-19 status, age in years and sex. Where HLA class I and class II types were available, the types were taken from metadata supplied by the sample provider, not from assay-based typing. The investigation overall reported the following: The amount of clinical and demographic metadata varied by source and participant and was provided uncurated.

The immunoSEQ Assay, a bias-controlled multiplex PCR, was used to amplify TCRbeta CDR3 regions from genomic DNA. On the authors' methods: Within the assay, amplification of reference gene primers was used to estimate how many nucleated cells each sample contained. To quantify the absolute abundance of each unique TCRbeta CDR3 rearrangement, sequence reads were collapsed and filtered. Productive Simpson clonality was computed per sample as the square root of Simpson's diversity index over productive rearrangements. Here the immuneACCESS table is served through TCRdb, limited to in-frame sequences with V and J called. Missing clones are a known gap in these copies; in checked studies unresolved V genes cover under half, and the rest lacks a known reason. D and trimming come from the DNA, and the V and J calls and clone size come from that table. This sample has some 220,000 clones in its table, and around four fifths of those were observed once. Clones ranked in the top ten supply around 6.4% of the sample.

Each collaborating institution followed its own protocols to collect whole blood in K2EDTA tubes. For TCRbeta analysis, collaborators shipped samples in one of three forms: frozen whole blood, isolated PBMCs, or DNA extracted from either of those sample types. The cysteine opens and the phenylalanine closes a CDR3 of 16 amino acids. The only DNA kept is the CDR3, 48 bases in frame from the first base. CDR1 and CDR2 (MNHNY, SVGAGI) derive from the germline V gene (reference sequence). V is shortened by 0 bases, J by 1 base, and the region joining them spans 9 bases. In regard to this clone: No antigen is known for it. The input lacks base qualities; no much larger clone sits a single base away.

The chain employs TRBV6-6 and TRBJ1-4; TRBD1 could be the D gene, as 5 bases match. Specimen: peripheral blood. The TCR sequence derives from an older woman with active or convalescent COVID-19. The CDR3 region: CASSYSDSRTNEKLFF. The DNA is TGTGCCAGCAGTTACTCCGACAGCCGAACTAATGAAAAACTGTTTTTT.